The 17 T cell receptor beta chains below were found in one sample sequenced in a study of blood T cell repertoires in COVID-19. The protocol was immunoSEQ multiplex PCR, while the TCRdb copy is restricted to in-frame clones and leaves out a portion. The sample contains under 200,000 clones, around 86% of which appear only once. Source material: PBMCs or T cells enriched from blood (not recorded which). These receptors originate from a man aged 40-49 years with acute COVID-19.

This rearrangement joins TRBV5-1 to TRBJ2-4, with D hard to call. Germline assignment: CDR1 SGHRS and CDR2 YFSETQ. The CDR3 has 13 amino acids. The V end lost 3 bases, the J end lost 6 bases, and 10 bases lay between the germline ends. CDR3 in DNA: TGCGCCAGCAGCTCCCCCCCCGTAAACATTCAGTACTTC. Amino acid sequence: CASSSPPVNIQYF.

The chain carries TRBV5-1 and TRBJ1-4; unclear D gene. Trimming shortened V by 5 bases and J by 7 bases, and 12 bases separated the two germline ends. CDR3 length: 13 residues. Germline assignment: CDR1 SGHRS and CDR2 YFSETQ. CDR3 region: CASRSGSGEKLFF. In DNA, the CDR3 is TGCGCCAGCAGATCGGGAAGTGGTGAAAAACTGTTTTTT.

This clone came up once. This sequence joins TRBV5-4 and TRBJ2-5, with D possibly TRBD2 on 5 matching bases. V gave up 6 bases and J gave up 0 bases, with 12 bases separating them. This CDR3 spans 14 amino acids. Germline lookup yields CDR1 SGHNT and CDR2 YYREEE (reference sequence). CDR3 sequence (DNA): TGTGCCAGCAAGACCCACGGGGACCAAGAGACCCAGTACTTC. This codes for CASKTHGDQETQYF.

V is TRBV11-2 and J is TRBJ1-2; tentatively, D is TRBD1 (5 bases). The CDR3 has 13 residues. Trimming pared 1 base from V and 13 bases from J, leaving 16 bases between. CDR1 SGHAT and CDR2 FQNNGV come from the germline V gene. CDR3 amino acids: CASSLGGRASFTF. The CDR3 coding sequence is TGTGCCAGCAGCTTAGGGGGCAGGGCTTCGTTCACCTTC.

This clone was seen once. The CDR3 nucleotides read TGTGCCAGTAGTACAGGGAACACTGAAGCTTTCTTT. This codes for CASSTGNTEAFF. J is TRBJ1-1 and V is TRBV19; D not resolved. Trimming left V 4 bases short and J 1 base short, with 4 bases between. CDR1 and CDR2 from the germline V gene are LNHDA and SQIVND (reference sequence). This CDR3 is 12 amino acids long. The full variable domain, rest sourced from reference TRBV19 and TRBJ1-1, is DGGITQSPKYLFRKEGQNVTLSCEQNLNHDAMYWYRQDPGQGLRLIYYSQIVNDFQKGDIAEGYSVSREKKESFPLTVTSAQKNPTAFYLCASSTGNTEAFFGQGTRLTVV.

J is TRBJ2-5 and V is TRBV7-3; 11 bases agree with TRBD2. The V segment lost 5 bases and the J segment 4 bases; nucleotides outside the gene matches: 9. Per the germline V gene, CDR1 is SGHTA and CDR2 is FQGTGA. This CDR3 is 16 amino acids long. CDR3 DNA: TGTGCCAGCAGCCCCGGGCTCGGACTAGCGGGAGAGACCCAGTACTTC. Amino acids: CASSPGLGLAGETQYF.

The V call is TRBV10-2, the J call TRBJ2-7, with 9 positions matching TRBD2. Germline V lookup: CDR1 WSHSY, CDR2 SAAADI. V dropped 7 bases and J dropped 2; count of bases not matched to a gene: 9. This CDR3 has 15 residues. The CDR3 protein is CASTGRLADAYEQYF. Written as DNA, the CDR3 is TGCGCCAGCACTGGGAGACTAGCGGATGCCTACGAGCAGTACTTC.

The rearrangement joins TRBV2 to TRBJ1-6, with D unclear. The CDR3 extends over 14 amino acids. CDR1 is SNHLY, CDR2 FYNNEI, per germline. V lost 2 bases, J lost 8 bases, and 10 bases lay in between. This chain's CDR3 is CASSESRGDSPLHF. The CDR3 coding sequence is TGTGCCAGCAGTGAATCGCGTGGAGATTCACCCCTCCACTTT.

V gene TRBV9 combines with J gene TRBJ2-7, with TRBD2 matching over 10 bases. The CDR3 consists of 15 residues. The V gene end was trimmed by 0 bases and the J gene end by 5 bases; junction bases not matched to a gene: 5. CDR1 is SGDLS and CDR2 is YYNGEE in the germline V gene. The CDR3 is CASSVVAGGSNEQYF. CDR3 bases: TGTGCCAGCAGCGTAGTAGCGGGAGGAAGCAACGAGCAGTACTTC.

This clone has a single count. The rearrangement uses TRBV11-2 and TRBJ1-2; TRBD1 agrees at 7 bases. The CDR3 is made up of 15 amino acids. V dropped 1 base and J dropped 2; count of bases not matched to a gene: 4. Germline CDR1 is SGHAT and CDR2 is FQNNGV. The CDR3 spells CASSLGAGGNYGYTF. The CDR3 nucleotides read TGTGCCAGCAGCTTAGGTGCAGGGGGAAACTATGGCTACACCTTC.

The rearrangement uses TRBV28 and TRBJ2-7, with 8 bases aligning to TRBD1. This CDR3 spans 14 amino acids. J was trimmed by 6 bases and V by 3 bases; bases with no gene match: 7. CDR1 is MDHEN and CDR2 is SYDVKM in the germline V gene. The CDR3 spells CASSLVDRVGEQYF. CDR3 nucleotide sequence: TGTGCCAGCAGTTTGGTGGACAGGGTTGGCGAGCAGTACTTC. The full variable domain, rest sourced from reference TRBV28 and TRBJ2-7, is DVKVTQSSRYLVKRTGEKVFLECVQDMDHENMFWYRQDPGLGLRLIYFSYDVKMKEKGDIPEGYSVSREKKERFSLILESASTNQTSMYLCASSLVDRVGEQYFGPGTRLTVT.

The chain employs TRBV3-1 (or the pseudogene TRBV3-2) and TRBJ2-2; 11 bases fit TRBD2. CDR3 length: 18 residues. The germline V gene has CDR1 LGHDT and CDR2 YNNKEL (reference sequence). J lost 5 bases, V lost 0 bases, and 8 bases had no gene match. The CDR3 region is CASSQEGLAGGETGELFF. CDR3 in DNA: TGTGCCAGCAGCCAAGAGGGGCTAGCGGGAGGAGAGACCGGGGAGCTGTTTTTT.

There are a few counts of this clone. The genes are TRBV28 and TRBJ1-1, with D perhaps TRBD1 (5 bases). The CDR3 covers 12 residues. Germline assignment: CDR1 MDHEN and CDR2 SYDVKM. Trimming took off 10 bases at V and 3 bases at J, with 12 bases between the two ends. The CDR3 coding sequence is TGTGCCATACAGGCGGAATACACTGAAGCTTTCTTT. This gives the protein CAIQAEYTEAFF.

CDR3 amino acids: CASSFTTGSYTF. The CDR3 DNA reads TGTGCCAGCAGCTTCACGACGGGGAGCTACACCTTC. The chain combines TRBV9 with TRBJ1-2, with no clear D. The CDR3 totals 12 residues. Germline CDR1 reads SGDLS; CDR2 reads YYNGEE. With 4 bases removed from V and 9 bases from J, the gap between germline ends came to 13 bases. Full variable domain (rest looked up from reference TRBV9 and TRBJ1-2): DSGVTQTPKHLITATGQRVTLRCSPRSGDLSVYWYQQSLDQGLQFLIQYYNGEERAKGNILERFSAQQFPDLHSELNLSSLELGDSALYFCASSFTTGSYTFGSGTRLTVV.

V is TRBV5-1 and J is TRBJ2-1; no clear D. The CDR3 loop spans 12 amino acids. Trimming left V 4 bases short and J 6 bases short, with 8 bases between. Germline CDR1 is SGHRS and CDR2 is YFSETQ. As DNA, the CDR3 is TGCGCCAGCAGCCCAGATCGCAATGAGCAGTTCTTC. It is translated as CASSPDRNEQFF.

A note on this clone: This specimen includes other DNA sequences encoding the same CDR3. The chain carries TRBV3-1 (or the pseudogene TRBV3-2) and TRBJ2-6, with D maybe TRBD2 (6 bases). V lost 4 bases and J lost 0, with 7 bases in between. CDR1 and CDR2 from the germline V gene are LGHDT and YNNKEL (reference sequence). The CDR3 consists of 15 residues. CDR3 nucleotide sequence: TGTGCCAGCAGCCGGGGACTCTCTGGGGCCAACGTCCTGACTTTC. Its protein product is CASSRGLSGANVLTF.

The chain joins TRBV28 to TRBJ1-4, with D possibly being TRBD1 (5 bases). The length of the CDR3 is 16 residues. V was shortened by 7 bases and J by 5 bases, with 20 bases between the two germline ends. Germline CDR1 and CDR2: MDHEN and SYDVKM. The CDR3 reads CASNTPLRRGNEKLFF. CDR3 coding DNA: TGTGCCAGCAACACCCCTTTGCGGAGGGGAAATGAAAAACTGTTTTTT.